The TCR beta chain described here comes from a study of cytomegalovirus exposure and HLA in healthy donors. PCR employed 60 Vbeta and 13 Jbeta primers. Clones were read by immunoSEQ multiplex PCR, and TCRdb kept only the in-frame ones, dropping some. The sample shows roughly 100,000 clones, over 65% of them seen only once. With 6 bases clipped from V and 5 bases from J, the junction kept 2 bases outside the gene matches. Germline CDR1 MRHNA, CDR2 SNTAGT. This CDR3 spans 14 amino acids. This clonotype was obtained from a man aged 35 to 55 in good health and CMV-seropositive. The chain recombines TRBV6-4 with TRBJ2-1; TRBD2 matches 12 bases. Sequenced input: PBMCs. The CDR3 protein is CASRRTSGDNEQFF. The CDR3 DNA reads TGTGCCAGCAGACGGACTAGCGGGGACAATGAGCAGTTCTTC.